This T cell receptor (beta chain) is drawn from a study of CD39 and CD103 CD8 tumor-infiltrating T cells (dated by TCRdb to 2016 to 2018). As for the study more broadly: Repertoire comparisons were shown for an HPV-positive HNSCC, an HPV-negative HNSCC, an ovarian cancer and a melanoma patient. TCRbeta CDR3 deep sequencing compared repertoires of CD8 TIL subsets defined by CD103 and CD39 with peripheral memory CD8 T cells. The paper's findings and limits, for the study overall: Clonotypes from DP TILs were seldom detected in blood or uninvolved lymph node, while clonotypes from DN TILs overlapped to a large extent with peripheral memory CD8 repertoires. DP CD8 TILs appeared more oligoclonal than DN and SP CD8 TILs and blood memory CD8 T cells, with top 30 clonotypes covering about 50-86%.

At the time samples were collected, the patients were not on therapy, although their prior treatments varied from chemotherapy, radiotherapy, surgery and immunotherapy to none at all. After thawing, cells were enriched for T lymphocytes using a negative-selection kit, and EpCAM beads were added for tumor-infiltrating lymphocytes. Memory CD8 T cells were sorted as CD8+CD4-CD45RA- cells irrespective of CCR7 expression. Before analysis, peripheral blood mononuclear cells were separated on a Ficoll-Paque PLUS gradient and then cryopreserved. On a FACSAria II, each population was sorted to roughly 99% purity, and the resulting cell pellets were frozen for TCR sequencing with no culture step. Genomic DNA was extracted with the DNeasy Blood and Tissue Kit from roughly 10,000 to 100,000 sorted cells per subset. The immunoSEQ service sequenced and mapped the TCRbeta V-J or V-D-J regions, with each sample reaching coverage above 9.5x. The original pipeline was this. The analysis included only productive rearrangements exported from the immunoSEQ Analyzer platform, and clonality was assessed using the 500 most abundant clones. The Morisita-Horn similarity index and the Jaccard index were used to quantify the overlap in repertoires between populations. Morisita-Horn similarity between CD8 T-cell subset TCR repertoires was measured in five to seven cancer patients. TCRdb limited this immuneACCESS table to in-frame rearrangements with V and J called. A share of clones is missing; checked studies link under half to unresolved V genes, and the rest is unexplained. V and J calls and clone size are given by that table; D and trimming were obtained from the DNA. The table for this sample lists approximately 17,000 clones; 75% to 95% of them were counted only once. The ten most abundant clones make up roughly 4.2% of the sample.

CDR1 MGHRA and CDR2 YSYEKL were looked up in the germline V gene. The trim is 1 base for V and 4 bases for J, with a gap of 16 bases between the germline ends. Spanning cysteine to phenylalanine, the CDR3 consists of 16 amino acids. The kept DNA is CDR3 alone, 48 bases in frame from the first base. With respect to this clone: This receptor's antigen is unknown. Base qualities are missing; no much larger clone stands one base away.

Sequences were obtained from CD8+ T cells sorted from blood. The meaning of the sample's cell subset or site label: total memory CD8 T cells (CD45RA-CCR7+/-) from blood or uninvolved lymph node. The receptor comes from a human donor with head and neck squamous cell carcinoma. The chain couples TRBV4-1 to TRBJ1-1; the D gene cannot be resolved reliably. The CDR3 here reads CASSQARPGRSTEAFF. At the DNA level, the sequence is TGCGCCAGCAGCCAAGCCCGACCGGGCAGGAGCACTGAAGCTTTCTTT.